This TCR beta chain was identified during a study of blood T cell repertoires in COVID-19. Repertoires were generated with immunoSEQ multiplex PCR, while TCRdb's copy carries only in-frame clones and drops some. The repertoire consists of 210,000 or so clones, with 84% occurring once and the leading ten covering about 7.8%. Per germline, CDR1 MGHRA and CDR2 YSYEKL. The CDR3 is 17 residues long. V was clipped by 0 bases and J by 4 bases; unmatched bases: 6. The sample was peripheral blood. The V and J genes are TRBV4-1 and TRBJ2-7, with 13 positions matching TRBD2. The source is a woman of 80 years or more with COVID-19, enrolled during active disease. The CDR3 DNA reads as TGCGCCAGCAGCCAAGACCCCGGACTAGCGGGAGTATACGAGCAGTACTTC. Amino acid sequence: CASSQDPGLAGVYEQYF.